The sequence of this T cell receptor (beta chain) was determined in a study of blood T cell repertoires in COVID-19. Data came from immunoSEQ multiplex PCR; TCRdb stores just in-frame clones and leaves some out. This sample carries 150,000 to 200,000 clones, approximately 90% of them seen once, and the ten largest clones take more than 0.75%. The CDR3 extends over 15 amino acids. CDR1 is SGHRS, CDR2 YFSETQ, per germline. With 1 base clipped from V and 13 bases from J, the junction kept 10 bases outside the gene matches. What was sequenced was peripheral blood. V is TRBV5-1 and J is TRBJ1-6; 8 nucleotides agree with TRBD1. The clonotype was recovered from a man between 18 and 29 years old with acute or convalescent COVID-19. The DNA for the CDR3 is TGCGCCAGCAGCTTGTACGCGACAGGGGATCGGCCCCTCCACTTT. It yields the protein CASSLYATGDRPLHF.